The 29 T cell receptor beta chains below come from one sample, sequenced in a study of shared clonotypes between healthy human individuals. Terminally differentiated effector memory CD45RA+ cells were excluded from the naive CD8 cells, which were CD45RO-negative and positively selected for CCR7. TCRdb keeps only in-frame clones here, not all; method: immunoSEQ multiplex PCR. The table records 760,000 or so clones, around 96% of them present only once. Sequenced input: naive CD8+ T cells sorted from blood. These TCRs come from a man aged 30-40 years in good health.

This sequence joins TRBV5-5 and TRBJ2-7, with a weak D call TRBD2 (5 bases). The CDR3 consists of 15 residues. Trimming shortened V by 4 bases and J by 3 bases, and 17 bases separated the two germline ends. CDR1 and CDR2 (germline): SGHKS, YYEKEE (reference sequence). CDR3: CASSHPGGGGYEQYF. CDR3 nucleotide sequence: TGTGCCAGCAGCCACCCTGGCGGAGGCGGCTACGAGCAGTACTTC.

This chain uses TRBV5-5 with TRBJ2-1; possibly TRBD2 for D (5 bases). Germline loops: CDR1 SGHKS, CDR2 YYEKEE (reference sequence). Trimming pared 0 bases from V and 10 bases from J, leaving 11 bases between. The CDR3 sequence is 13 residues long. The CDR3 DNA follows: TGTGCCAGCAGCTTGGCCTCCGGGGTGGAGCAGTTCTTC. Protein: CASSLASGVEQFF.

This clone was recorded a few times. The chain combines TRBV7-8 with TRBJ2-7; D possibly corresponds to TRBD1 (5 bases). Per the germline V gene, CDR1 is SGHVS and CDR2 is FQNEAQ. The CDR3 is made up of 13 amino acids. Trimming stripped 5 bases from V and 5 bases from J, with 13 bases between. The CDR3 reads CASSPFRVNEQYF. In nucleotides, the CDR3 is TGTGCCAGCAGCCCATTCAGGGTGAACGAGCAGTACTTC.

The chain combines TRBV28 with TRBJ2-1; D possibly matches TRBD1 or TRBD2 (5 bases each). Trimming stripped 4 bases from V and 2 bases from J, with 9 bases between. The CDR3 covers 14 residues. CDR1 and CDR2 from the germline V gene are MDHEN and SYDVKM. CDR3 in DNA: TGTGCCAGCAGTTGGGGGAGCGCCTACAATGAGCAGTTCTTC. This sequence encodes CASSWGSAYNEQFF.

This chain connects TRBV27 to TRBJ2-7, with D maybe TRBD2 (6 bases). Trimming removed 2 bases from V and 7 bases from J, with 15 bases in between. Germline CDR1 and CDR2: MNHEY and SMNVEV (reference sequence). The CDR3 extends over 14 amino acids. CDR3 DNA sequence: TGTGCCAGCAGTTTAGCCACCCGGGCGGGAGAGCAGTACTTC. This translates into CASSLATRAGEQYF.

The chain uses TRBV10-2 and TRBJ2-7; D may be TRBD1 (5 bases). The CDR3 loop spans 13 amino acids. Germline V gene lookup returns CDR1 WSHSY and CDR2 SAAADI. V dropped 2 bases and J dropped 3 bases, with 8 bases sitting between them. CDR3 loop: CASSETTGYEQYF. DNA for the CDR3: TGCGCCAGCAGTGAGACCACAGGCTACGAGCAGTACTTC.

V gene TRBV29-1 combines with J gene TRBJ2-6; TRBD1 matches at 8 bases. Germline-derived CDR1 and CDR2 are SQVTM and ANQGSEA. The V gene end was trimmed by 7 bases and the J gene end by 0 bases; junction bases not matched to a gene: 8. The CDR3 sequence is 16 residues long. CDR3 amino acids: CSAWDRKSSGANVLTF. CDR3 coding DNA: TGCAGCGCATGGGACAGGAAAAGCTCTGGGGCCAACGTCCTGACTTTC.

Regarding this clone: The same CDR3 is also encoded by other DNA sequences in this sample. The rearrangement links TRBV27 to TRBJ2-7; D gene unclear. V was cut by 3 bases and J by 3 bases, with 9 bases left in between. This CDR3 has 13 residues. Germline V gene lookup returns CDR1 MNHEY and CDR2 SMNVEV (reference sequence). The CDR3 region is CASSFGRHYEQYF. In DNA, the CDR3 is TGTGCCAGCAGTTTTGGCAGACACTACGAGCAGTACTTC.

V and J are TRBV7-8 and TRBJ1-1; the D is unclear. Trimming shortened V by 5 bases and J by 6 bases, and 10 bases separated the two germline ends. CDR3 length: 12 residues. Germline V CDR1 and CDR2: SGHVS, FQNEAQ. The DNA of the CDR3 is TGTGCCAGCAGCGCCCACATAGCTGAAGCTTTCTTT. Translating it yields CASSAHIAEAFF. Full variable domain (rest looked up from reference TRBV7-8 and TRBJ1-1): GAGVSQSPRYKVAKRGQDVALRCDPISGHVSLFWYQQALGQGPEFLTYFQNEAQLDKSGLPSDRFFAERPEGSVSTLKIQRTQQEDSAVYLCASSAHIAEAFFGQGTRLTVV.

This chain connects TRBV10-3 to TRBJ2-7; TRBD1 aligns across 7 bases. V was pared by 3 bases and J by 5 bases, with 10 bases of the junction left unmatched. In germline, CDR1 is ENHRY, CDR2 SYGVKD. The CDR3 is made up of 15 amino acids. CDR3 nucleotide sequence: TGTGCCATCAGTGACCGGGACAGTCGGACTCACGAGCAGTACTTC. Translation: CAISDRDSRTHEQYF.

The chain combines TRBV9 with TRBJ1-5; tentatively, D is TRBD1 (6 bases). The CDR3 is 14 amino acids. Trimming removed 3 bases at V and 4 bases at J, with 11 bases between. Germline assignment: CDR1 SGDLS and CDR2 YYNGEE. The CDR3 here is CASSAGQTNQPQHF. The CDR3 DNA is TGTGCCAGCAGCGCAGGACAGACTAATCAGCCCCAGCATTTT.

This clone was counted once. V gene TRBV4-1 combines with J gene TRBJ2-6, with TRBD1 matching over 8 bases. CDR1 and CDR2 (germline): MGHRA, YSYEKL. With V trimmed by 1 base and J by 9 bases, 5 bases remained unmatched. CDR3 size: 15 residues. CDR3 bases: TGCGCCAGCAGCCAAGTTACCGGGACAGGCAACGTCCTGACTTTC. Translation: CASSQVTGTGNVLTF.

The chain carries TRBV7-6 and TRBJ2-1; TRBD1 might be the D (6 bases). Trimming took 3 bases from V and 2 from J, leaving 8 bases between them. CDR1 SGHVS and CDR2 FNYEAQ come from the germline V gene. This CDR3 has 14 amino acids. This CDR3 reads CASSFRGAYNEQFF. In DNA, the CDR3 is TGTGCCAGCAGCTTCAGGGGCGCCTACAATGAGCAGTTCTTC.

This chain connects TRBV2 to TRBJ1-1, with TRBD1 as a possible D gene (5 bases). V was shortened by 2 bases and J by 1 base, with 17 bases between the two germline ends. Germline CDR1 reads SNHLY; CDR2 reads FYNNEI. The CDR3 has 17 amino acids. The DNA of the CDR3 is TGTGCCAGCAGTGAAATAGGGGTGTGGGACGGGAACACTGAAGCTTTCTTT. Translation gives CASSEIGVWDGNTEAFF.

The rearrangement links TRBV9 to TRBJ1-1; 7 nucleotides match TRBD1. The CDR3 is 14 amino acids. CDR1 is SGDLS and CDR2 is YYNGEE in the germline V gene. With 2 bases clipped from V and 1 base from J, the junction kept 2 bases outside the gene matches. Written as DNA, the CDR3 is TGTGCCAGCAGCGTTACAGGGGAGAACACTGAAGCTTTCTTT. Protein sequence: CASSVTGENTEAFF.

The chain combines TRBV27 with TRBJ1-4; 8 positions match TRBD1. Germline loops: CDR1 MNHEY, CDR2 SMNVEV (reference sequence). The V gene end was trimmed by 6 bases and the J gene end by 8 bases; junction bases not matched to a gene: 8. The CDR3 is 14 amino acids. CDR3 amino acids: CASSLLDREEKLFF. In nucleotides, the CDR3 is TGTGCCAGCAGCCTACTGGACAGGGAAGAAAAACTGTTTTTT.

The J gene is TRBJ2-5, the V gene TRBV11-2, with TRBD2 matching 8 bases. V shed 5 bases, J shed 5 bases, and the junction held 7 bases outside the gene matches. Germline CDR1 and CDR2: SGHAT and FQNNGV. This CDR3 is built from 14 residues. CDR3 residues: CASSPAGGIETQYF. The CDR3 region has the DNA TGTGCCAGCAGCCCGGCGGGGGGCATCGAGACCCAGTACTTC. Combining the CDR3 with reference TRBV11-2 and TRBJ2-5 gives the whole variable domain EAGVAQSPRYKIIEKRQSVAFWCNPISGHATLYWYQQILGQGPKLLIQFQNNGVVDDSQLPKDRFSAERLKGVDSTLKIQPAKLEDSAVYLCASSPAGGIETQYFGPGTRLLVL.

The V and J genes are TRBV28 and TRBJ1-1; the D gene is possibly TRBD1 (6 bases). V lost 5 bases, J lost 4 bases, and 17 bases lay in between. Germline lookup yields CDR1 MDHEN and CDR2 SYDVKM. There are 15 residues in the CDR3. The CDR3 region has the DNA TGTGCCAGCAGTACTCCTGGCGGGGGGGCCACTGAAGCTTTCTTT. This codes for CASSTPGGGATEAFF. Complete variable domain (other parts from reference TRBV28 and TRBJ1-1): DVKVTQSSRYLVKRTGEKVFLECVQDMDHENMFWYRQDPGLGLRLIYFSYDVKMKEKGDIPEGYSVSREKKERFSLILESASTNQTSMYLCASSTPGGGATEAFFGQGTRLTVV.

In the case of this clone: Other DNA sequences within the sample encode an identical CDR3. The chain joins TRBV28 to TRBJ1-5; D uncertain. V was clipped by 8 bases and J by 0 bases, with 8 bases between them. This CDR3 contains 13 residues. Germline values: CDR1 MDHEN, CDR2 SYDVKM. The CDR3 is CASSLYSNQPQHF. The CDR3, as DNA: TGTGCCAGCTCCCTTTATAGCAATCAGCCCCAGCATTTT.

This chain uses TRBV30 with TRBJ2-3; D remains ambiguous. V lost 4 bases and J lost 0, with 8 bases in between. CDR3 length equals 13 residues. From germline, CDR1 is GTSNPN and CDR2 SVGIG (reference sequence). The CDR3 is CAWNAFSTDTQYF. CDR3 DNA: TGTGCCTGGAATGCCTTTAGCACAGATACGCAGTATTTT.

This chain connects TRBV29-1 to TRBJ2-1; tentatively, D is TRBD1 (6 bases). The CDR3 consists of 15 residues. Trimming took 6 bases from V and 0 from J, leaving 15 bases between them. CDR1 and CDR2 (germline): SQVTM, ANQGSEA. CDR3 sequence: CSVPTGQFSYNEQFF. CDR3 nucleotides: TGCAGCGTCCCAACAGGACAGTTCTCCTACAATGAGCAGTTCTTC.

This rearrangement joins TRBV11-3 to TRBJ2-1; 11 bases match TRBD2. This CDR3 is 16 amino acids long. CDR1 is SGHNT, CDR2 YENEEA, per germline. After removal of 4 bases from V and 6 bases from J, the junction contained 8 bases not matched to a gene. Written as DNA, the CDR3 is TGTGCCAGCAGCTCCCAAACTAGCGGGAGCCCCAATGAGCAGTTCTTC. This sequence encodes CASSSQTSGSPNEQFF.

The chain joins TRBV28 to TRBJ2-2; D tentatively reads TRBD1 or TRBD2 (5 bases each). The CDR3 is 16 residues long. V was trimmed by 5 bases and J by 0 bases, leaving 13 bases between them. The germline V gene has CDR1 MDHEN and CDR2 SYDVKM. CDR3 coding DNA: TGTGCCAGCAGTAGAGGGACCGAAGCGAACACCGGGGAGCTGTTTTTT. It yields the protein CASSRGTEANTGELFF.

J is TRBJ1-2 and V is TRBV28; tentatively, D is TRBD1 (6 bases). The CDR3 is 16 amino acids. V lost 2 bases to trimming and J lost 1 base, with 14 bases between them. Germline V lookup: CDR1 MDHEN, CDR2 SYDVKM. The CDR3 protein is CASSLTTGGYNYGYTF. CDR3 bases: TGTGCCAGCAGTTTAACGACAGGCGGGTATAACTATGGCTACACCTTC.

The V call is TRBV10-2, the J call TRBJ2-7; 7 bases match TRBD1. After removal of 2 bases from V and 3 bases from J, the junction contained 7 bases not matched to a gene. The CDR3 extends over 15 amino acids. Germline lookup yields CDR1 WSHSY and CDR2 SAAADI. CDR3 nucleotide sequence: TGCGCCAGCAGTGAGGTGTCAGGGGGAATCTACGAGCAGTACTTC. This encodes CASSEVSGGIYEQYF.

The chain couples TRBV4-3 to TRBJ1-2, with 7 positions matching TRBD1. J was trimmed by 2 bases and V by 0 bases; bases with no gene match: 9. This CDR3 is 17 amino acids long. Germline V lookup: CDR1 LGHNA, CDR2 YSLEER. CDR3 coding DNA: TGCGCCAGCAGCCAAGATACAGCGACAGGGACAAACTATGGCTACACCTTC. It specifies CASSQDTATGTNYGYTF.

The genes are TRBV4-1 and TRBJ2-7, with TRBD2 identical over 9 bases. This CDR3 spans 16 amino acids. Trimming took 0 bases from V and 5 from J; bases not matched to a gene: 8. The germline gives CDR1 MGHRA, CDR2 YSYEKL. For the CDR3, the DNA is TGCGCCAGCAGCCAAGATTCTAGCGGGATAATCGACGAGCAGTACTTC. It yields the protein CASSQDSSGIIDEQYF.

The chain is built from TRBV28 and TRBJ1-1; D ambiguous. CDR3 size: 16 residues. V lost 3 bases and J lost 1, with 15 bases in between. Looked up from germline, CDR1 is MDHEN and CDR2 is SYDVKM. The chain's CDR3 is CASSLGPREANTEAFF. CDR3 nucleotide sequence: TGTGCCAGCAGTTTGGGCCCCCGGGAGGCGAACACTGAAGCTTTCTTT.

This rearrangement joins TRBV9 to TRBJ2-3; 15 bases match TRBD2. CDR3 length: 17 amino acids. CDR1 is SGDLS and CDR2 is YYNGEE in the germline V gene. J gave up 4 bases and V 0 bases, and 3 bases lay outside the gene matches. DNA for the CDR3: TGTGCCAGCAGCGTAGCGGGACTAGCGGGAGGTCCAGATACGCAGTATTTT. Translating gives CASSVAGLAGGPDTQYF. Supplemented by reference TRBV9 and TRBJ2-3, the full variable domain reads DSGVTQTPKHLITATGQRVTLRCSPRSGDLSVYWYQQSLDQGLQFLIQYYNGEERAKGNILERFSAQQFPDLHSELNLSSLELGDSALYFCASSVAGLAGGPDTQYFGPGTRLTVL.